Detailed here is one T cell receptor (beta chain). The antigen is undetermined. A multiplex PCR was run with 60 Vbeta primers and 13 Jbeta primers. TCRdb keeps only in-frame clones here, not all; method: immunoSEQ multiplex PCR. The table includes tens of thousands of clones, approximately 70% detected once. These data originate in a study of cytomegalovirus exposure and HLA in healthy donors. The study, taken as a whole, reports: The number of N-insertions in an Asian-associated ancestry cluster was reportedly below the approximately 600-donor mean in a later analysis. A later analysis found TCR association rates differed by HLA locus, highest for DRB1 and lowest for HLA-C.

The origin of this receptor is a woman aged 50 to 65 in good health and CMV-seropositive. The sample taken for sequencing was PBMCs.

The CDR3 nucleotides are TGCGCCAGCAGTGAGTTTAGCGGGGTTGTGACAGATACGCAGTATTTT. Its translation: CASSEFSGVVTDTQYF. This chain links TRBV10-2 with TRBJ2-3; the match to TRBD2 covers 8 bases. Germline V gene lookup returns CDR1 WSHSY and CDR2 SAAADI. The CDR3 is 16 amino acids. With 1 base clipped from V and 3 bases from J, the junction kept 6 bases outside the gene matches.